The 23 T cell receptor beta chains presented below share a single source sample, sequenced in a study of vaccination effects on CD4 cells after COVID-19. For these receptors, no antigen is known. Viral peptide pool expansion of antigen-specific CD4+ T cells preceded sequencing in the ViraFEST assay. The authors isolated CD4+ T cells after less than eleven days of culture. Recipients of the vaccine had no prior SARS-CoV-2 infection and negative nucleocapsid antibodies. The data were produced by immunoSEQ multiplex PCR, yet TCRdb's version contains in-frame clones alone and is incomplete. The sample includes approximately 74,000 clones, roughly 79% of them seen just once. The starting material was CD4+ T cells from PBMCs cultured with HCoV-NL63 spike peptides, obtained before COVID-19 vaccination. Every receptor here comes from a human donor who received a COVID-19 vaccine.

This clone has more than one count but fewer than ten. V is TRBV5-8 and J is TRBJ1-2; a possible D gene is TRBD1 (5 bases). Germline assignment: CDR1 SGHTS and CDR2 YDEGEE. The CDR3 contains 14 residues. V was trimmed by 0 bases and J by 6 bases, leaving 12 bases between them. The CDR3 here is CASSLADNHNGYTF. CDR3 DNA: TGTGCCAGCAGCTTGGCGGACAACCATAATGGCTACACCTTC.

CDR3: CASSPNHGDTQYF. CDR3 in DNA: TGTGCCAGCTCACCGAACCACGGGGATACGCAGTATTTT. V is TRBV18 and J is TRBJ2-3; D ambiguous. Germline CDR1 and CDR2: KGHSH and LQKENI. The CDR3 contains 13 residues. V was trimmed by 3 bases and J by 6 bases, leaving 10 bases between them.

The chain employs TRBV3-1 (or the pseudogene TRBV3-2) and TRBJ1-1, with D hard to call. The CDR3 is made up of 14 amino acids. From germline, CDR1 is LGHDT and CDR2 YNNKEL (reference sequence). V was cut by 2 bases and J by 1 base, with 8 bases left in between. The CDR3 coding sequence is TGTGCCAGCAGCCAACTAGTTCCGAACACTGAAGCTTTCTTT. Translating it yields CASSQLVPNTEAFF.

V is TRBV7-3 and J is TRBJ2-7; TRBD1 matches at 7 bases. From germline, CDR1 is SGHTA and CDR2 FQGTGA. The CDR3 is 14 amino acids. J gave up 5 bases and V 5 bases, and 9 bases lay outside the gene matches. CDR3 bases: TGTGCCAGCAGCGGACGACAGGGTCGGAACGAGCAGTACGTC. As protein: CASSGRQGRNEQYV.

The chain uses TRBV9 and TRBJ2-5; 9 nucleotides agree with TRBD2. The V segment lost 0 bases and the J segment 1 base; nucleotides outside the gene matches: 4. The CDR3 spans 16 residues. CDR1 is SGDLS and CDR2 is YYNGEE in the germline V gene. CDR3 loop: CASSVVAGAFQETQYF. CDR3 DNA sequence: TGTGCCAGCAGCGTAGTAGCGGGGGCCTTCCAAGAGACCCAGTACTTC.

The chain joins TRBV9 to TRBJ2-5; 11 positions agree with TRBD2. CDR1 is SGDLS, CDR2 YYNGEE, per germline. This CDR3 has 16 amino acids. The V segment lost 5 bases and the J segment 4 bases; nucleotides outside the gene matches: 10. The CDR3 protein is CASSKTSGVGRETQYF. In DNA, the CDR3 is TGTGCCAGCAGTAAGACTAGCGGGGTGGGTCGAGAGACCCAGTACTTC.

The chain recombines TRBV28 with TRBJ1-1; D perhaps matches TRBD1 (6 bases). The CDR3 spans 18 residues. V lost 6 bases and J 4 bases, leaving 27 bases between the germline ends. CDR1 and CDR2 from the germline V gene are MDHEN and SYDVKM. The CDR3, as DNA: TGTGCCAGCAGCGCCAAGCCCGGGTACAGGGTCGGTTCCACTGAAGCTTTCTTT. It codes for CASSAKPGYRVGSTEAFF.

The chain links TRBV5-1 to TRBJ1-2, with D tentatively TRBD1 (6 bases). The CDR3 length is 16 residues. V gave up 4 bases and J gave up 0 bases, with 16 bases separating them. The germline gives CDR1 SGHRS, CDR2 YFSETQ. CDR3 DNA: TGCGCCAGCAGCGCCGGGACAAGTCGAGCTAACTATGGCTACACCTTC. Amino acid sequence: CASSAGTSRANYGYTF.

The rearrangement uses TRBV9 and TRBJ2-1, with TRBD2 matching 8 bases. V was clipped by 0 bases and J by 8 bases; unmatched bases: 7. The CDR3 has 15 residues. Germline V CDR1 and CDR2: SGDLS, YYNGEE. CDR3 DNA: TGTGCCAGCAGCGTAGCGGGGGGGCTGGGGGATGAGCAGTTCTTC. It translates to CASSVAGGLGDEQFF.

J is TRBJ2-1 and V is TRBV5-1; TRBD2 agrees at 13 bases. The CDR3 contains 16 residues. Germline V CDR1 and CDR2: SGHRS, YFSETQ. The V gene end was trimmed by 4 bases and the J gene end by 4 bases; junction bases not matched to a gene: 5. CDR3 residues: CASSLLTSGGYNEQFF. The DNA for the CDR3 is TGCGCCAGCAGCCTCTTGACTAGCGGGGGGTACAATGAGCAGTTCTTC.

This clone was found a few times. The V and J genes are TRBV19 and TRBJ1-5; 7 bases line up with TRBD1. This CDR3 is 16 amino acids long. Germline CDR1 LNHDA, CDR2 SQIVND (reference sequence). V shed 7 bases, J shed 2 bases, and the junction held 11 bases outside the gene matches. The CDR3 DNA reads TGTGCCAGTAAATCCGGGCGAACAGGGGGCAATCAGCCCCAGCATTTT. Encoded protein: CASKSGRTGGNQPQHF.

This clone was seen only once. The chain uses TRBV5-1 and TRBJ1-2; 8 bases align to TRBD1. V was clipped by 0 bases and J by 8 bases; unmatched bases: 6. Germline V gives CDR1 SGHRS, CDR2 YFSETQ. The CDR3 sequence is 14 residues long. This CDR3 reads CASSLAGGLEGYTF. Written as DNA, the CDR3 is TGCGCCAGCAGCTTGGCAGGGGGCCTCGAAGGCTACACCTTC.

V is TRBV30 and J is TRBJ2-1; possible D gene TRBD2, 5 bases. CDR3 length: 11 amino acids. The V gene lost 5 bases and the J gene lost 14 bases, with 16 bases spanning the gap. Germline V gene data show CDR1 as GTSNPN and CDR2 as SVGIG (reference sequence). CDR3 in DNA: TGTGCCTGGGACAAGGCTAGCCCCAAGTTCTTC. Translated, it gives CAWDKASPKFF.

The chain employs TRBV2 and TRBJ1-1, with a tentative D call TRBD1 (5 bases). This CDR3 has 14 amino acids. The ends were cut back, 4 bases at V and 0 bases at J, with 9 bases in the middle. The germline CDR1 and CDR2 sequences are SNHLY and FYNNEI. Here the CDR3 reads CASSATALNTEAFF. CDR3 DNA sequence: TGTGCCAGCAGTGCGACAGCCCTGAACACTGAAGCTTTCTTT.

The chain recombines TRBV28 with TRBJ2-6, with 9 bases identical to TRBD1. The CDR3 spans 18 residues. The V gene's germline CDR1 is MDHEN and CDR2 SYDVKM. The J segment lost 2 bases and the V segment lost 4 bases, leaving 9 bases of the junction unmatched. CDR3 in DNA: TGTGCCAGCAGTTCGCAACAGGGGGCCCGACCTGGGGCCAACGTCCTGACTTTC. This sequence encodes CASSSQQGARPGANVLTF.

This clone has just one count. The chain employs TRBV9 and TRBJ2-2; D gene uncertain. V was pared by 0 bases and J by 5 bases, with 5 bases between. Looked up from germline, CDR1 is SGDLS and CDR2 is YYNGEE. This CDR3 spans 13 amino acids. CDR3 in DNA: TGTGCCAGCAGCGTAGACGTGACCGGGGAGCTGTTTTTT. Its translation: CASSVDVTGELFF.

The chain has TRBV5-6 and TRBJ1-3; maybe TRBD1 (5 bases). Germline V gene sequence: CDR1 SGHDT, CDR2 YYEEEE. V lost 3 bases to trimming and J lost 0 bases, with 13 bases between them. The CDR3 length is 16 residues. The CDR3 bases are TGTGCCAGCAGCTCTTGGGGCACGCACTCTGGAAACACCATATATTTT. This codes for CASSSWGTHSGNTIYF.

The rearrangement uses TRBV6-5 and TRBJ2-4; D is perhaps TRBD1 or TRBD2 (5 bases each). Trimming removed 3 bases at V and 6 bases at J, with 15 bases between. The CDR3 is 15 amino acids. CDR1 is MNHEY, CDR2 SVGAGI, per germline. Written as DNA, the CDR3 is TGTGCCAGCAGTTATAGCCCTGGGGACGGAAACATTCAGTACTTC. It specifies CASSYSPGDGNIQYF.

This clone was counted only a few times. CDR3 region: CASSLFVDTEAFF. CDR3 nucleotide sequence: TGTGCCAGCAGCTTGTTTGTGGACACTGAAGCTTTCTTT. The V gene is TRBV5-6, the J gene TRBJ1-1; D call uncertain. This CDR3 region has 13 residues. V lost 1 base and J 3 bases, leaving 7 bases between the germline ends. Germline lookup yields CDR1 SGHDT and CDR2 YYEEEE.

This clone was seen only a few times. The chain combines TRBV19 with TRBJ1-2, with D maybe TRBD1 (6 bases). V lost 7 bases and J 0 bases, leaving 15 bases between the germline ends. Germline V CDR1 and CDR2: LNHDA, SQIVND (reference sequence). This CDR3 region has 15 residues. Written as DNA, the CDR3 is TGTGCCAGTACCTCGCGAGGGGGAGCTAACTATGGCTACACCTTC. Translation: CASTSRGGANYGYTF.

This clone has a single count. This same CDR3 is encoded by further DNA sequences in the sample. The rearrangement uses TRBV5-1 and TRBJ2-2; unclear D gene. V lost 0 bases and J lost 6, with 9 bases in between. This CDR3 has 14 amino acids. Germline CDR1 is SGHRS and CDR2 is YFSETQ. CDR3 amino acids: CASSLGGESGELFF. DNA for the CDR3: TGCGCCAGCAGCTTGGGCGGAGAATCCGGGGAGCTGTTTTTT.

This clone was recorded once. The J gene is TRBJ2-1, the V gene TRBV5-4; TRBD2 matches 9 bases. The germline CDR1 and CDR2 sequences are SGHNT and YYREEE (reference sequence). The CDR3 extends over 15 amino acids. V dropped 0 bases and J dropped 8; count of bases not matched to a gene: 6. CDR3 in DNA: TGTGCCAGCAGCTTGGGGGCGGGGGGGTTCCATGAGCAGTTCTTC. It is translated as CASSLGAGGFHEQFF.

This clone was seen a few times. The J gene is TRBJ1-2, the V gene TRBV2, with a possible D match to TRBD1 (5 bases). With 4 bases removed from V and 5 bases from J, the gap between germline ends came to 8 bases. This CDR3 region has 12 residues. Germline V gene lookup returns CDR1 SNHLY and CDR2 FYNNEI. The CDR3 region is CASSGGGYGYTF. The CDR3 nucleotides read TGTGCCAGCAGTGGCGGGGGGTATGGCTACACCTTC.